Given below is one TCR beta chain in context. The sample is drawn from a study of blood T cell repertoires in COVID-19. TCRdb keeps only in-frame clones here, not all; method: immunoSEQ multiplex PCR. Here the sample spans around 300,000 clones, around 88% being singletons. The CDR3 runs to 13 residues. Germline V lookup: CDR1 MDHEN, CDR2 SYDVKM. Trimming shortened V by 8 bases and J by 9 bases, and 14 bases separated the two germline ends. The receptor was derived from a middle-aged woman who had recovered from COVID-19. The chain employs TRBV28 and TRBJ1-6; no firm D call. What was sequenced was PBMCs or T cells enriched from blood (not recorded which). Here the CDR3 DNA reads TGTGCCAGCGGAGGCTCCCCAGGTTCACCCCTCCACTTT. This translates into CASGGSPGSPLHF.